This T cell receptor beta chain was profiled in a study of regulatory T cells in long-lasting Graves disease. Arm-PCR with iRepertoire HTBI primers amplified the CDR3 regions for these TCR beta libraries. TCRdb called the multiplex PCR reads again in MiXCR, with one record for every CDR3 protein. Of 350,000 to 500,000 distinct CDR3 sequences detected, 21% appear once; the ten largest clones hold approximately 15%. Time point meaning: persistent/refractory GD, antithyroid drugs over 5 years with positive TRAb. Preparation of the TCR library used RNA extracted from PBMCs. The CDR3 totals 11 residues. V was trimmed by 5 bases and J by 5 bases, leaving 7 bases between them. Germline CDR1 MNHEY, CDR2 SVGEGT. This clonotype came up many times.

The input for sequencing was peripheral blood mononuclear cells (PBMCs), taken when the disease was refractory, from a patient treated with antithyroid drugs. This TCR was recovered from a female donor with Graves disease. This rearrangement joins TRBV6-2 or TRBV6-3 to TRBJ2-7; D is ambiguous. CDR3 residues: CASSDLNEQYF. The CDR3 nucleotides read TGTGCCAGCAGTGACCTTAACGAGCAGTACTTC.